This TCR beta chain was identified in a study of blood T cell repertoires in COVID-19. Deletions cut 3 bases from V and 3 bases from J, with 6 bases between. CDR3 size: 13 residues. Germline V gene data show CDR1 as SGHRS and CDR2 as YFSETQ. The assay was immunoSEQ multiplex PCR, and TCRdb's table has in-frame clones only and misses some. The sample has roughly 250,000 clones; 80% to 85% are singletons. The chain recombines TRBV5-1 with TRBJ2-2; unclear D gene. The sequencing input was peripheral blood. The TCR originated in a woman in her sixties with active or convalescent COVID-19. CDR3 loop: CASSSLYTGELFF. The CDR3 DNA reads TGCGCCAGCAGCTCCCTGTACACCGGGGAGCTGTTTTTT.